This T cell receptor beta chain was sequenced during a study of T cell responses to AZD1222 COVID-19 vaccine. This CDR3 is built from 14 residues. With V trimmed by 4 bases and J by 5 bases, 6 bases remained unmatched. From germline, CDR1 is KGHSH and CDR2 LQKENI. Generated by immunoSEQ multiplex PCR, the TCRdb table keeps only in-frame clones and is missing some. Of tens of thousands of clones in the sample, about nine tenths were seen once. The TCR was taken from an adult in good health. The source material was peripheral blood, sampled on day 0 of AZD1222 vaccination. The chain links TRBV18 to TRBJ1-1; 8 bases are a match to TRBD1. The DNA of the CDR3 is TGTGCCAGCTCACGGACAGGGCCGCAGACTGAAGCTTTCTTT. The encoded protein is CASSRTGPQTEAFF.